The following is a TCR beta chain sequence with its context. The entry originates in a study of blood T cell repertoires in COVID-19. Overall study context: Collection of acute and convalescent COVID-19 samples took place in the United States, Italy and Spain. T cells, B-cell-depleted T cells, or PBMCs provided the cDNA or gDNA that served as material.

Generated by immunoSEQ multiplex PCR, the TCRdb table keeps only in-frame clones and is missing some. The repertoire holds about 29,000 clones, with more than 70% as singletons. CDR3 length: 12 amino acids. After removal of 6 bases from V and 5 bases from J, the junction contained 1 base not matched to a gene. Per the germline V gene, CDR1 is ENHRY and CDR2 is SYGVKD. The V call is TRBV10-3, the J call TRBJ2-3; 8 bases are shared with TRBD1. The sequenced material came from peripheral blood. This TCR derives from a human donor in a cohort sampled during active COVID-19. The chain's CDR3 is CAIRTGEDTQYF. CDR3 nucleotides: TGTGCCATCAGGACAGGGGAAGATACGCAGTATTTT.